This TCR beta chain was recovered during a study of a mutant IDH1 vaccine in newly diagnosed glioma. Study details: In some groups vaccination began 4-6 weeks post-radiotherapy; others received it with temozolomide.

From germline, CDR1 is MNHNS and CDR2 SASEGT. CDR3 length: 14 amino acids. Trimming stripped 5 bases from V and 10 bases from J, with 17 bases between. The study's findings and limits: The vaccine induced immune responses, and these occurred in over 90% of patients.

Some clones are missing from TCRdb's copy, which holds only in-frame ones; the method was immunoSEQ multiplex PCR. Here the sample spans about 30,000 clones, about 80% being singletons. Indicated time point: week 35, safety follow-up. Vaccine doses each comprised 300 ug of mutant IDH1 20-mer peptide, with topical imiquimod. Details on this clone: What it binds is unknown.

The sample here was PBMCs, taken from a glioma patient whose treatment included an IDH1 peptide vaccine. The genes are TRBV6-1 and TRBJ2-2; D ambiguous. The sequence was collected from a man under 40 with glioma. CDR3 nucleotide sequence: TGTGCCAGCAGTCTAGGCTACACGGTCAAGGAGCTGTTTTTT. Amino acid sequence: CASSLGYTVKELFF.